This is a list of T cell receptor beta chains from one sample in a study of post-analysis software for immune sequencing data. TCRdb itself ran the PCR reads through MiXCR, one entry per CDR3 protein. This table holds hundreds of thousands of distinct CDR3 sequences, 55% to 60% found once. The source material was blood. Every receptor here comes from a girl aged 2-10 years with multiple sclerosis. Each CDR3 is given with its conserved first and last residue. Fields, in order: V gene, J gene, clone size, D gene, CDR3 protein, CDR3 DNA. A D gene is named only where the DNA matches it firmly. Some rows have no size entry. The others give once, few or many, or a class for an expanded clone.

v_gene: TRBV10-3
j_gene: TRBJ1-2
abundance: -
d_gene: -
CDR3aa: CAISGADGDGYTF
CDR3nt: TGTGCCATCAGTGGGGCGGACGGGGATGGCTACACCTTC

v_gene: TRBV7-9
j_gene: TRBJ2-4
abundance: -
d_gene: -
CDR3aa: CASSSVLWGKNIQYF
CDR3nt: TGTGCCAGCAGCTCCGTTCTGTGGGGCAAAAACATTCAGTACTTC

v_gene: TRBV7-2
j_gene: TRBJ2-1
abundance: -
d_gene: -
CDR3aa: CASRRSGADEQFF
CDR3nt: TGTGCCAGCAGACGATCGGGGGCAGATGAGCAGTTCTTC

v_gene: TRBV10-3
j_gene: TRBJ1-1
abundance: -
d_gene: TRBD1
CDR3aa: CAIRQTGSNTEAFF
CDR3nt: TGTGCCATCAGACAGACAGGGTCGAACACTGAAGCTTTCTTT

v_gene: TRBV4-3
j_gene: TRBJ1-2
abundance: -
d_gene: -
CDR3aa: CASSQERGNYFDGYTF
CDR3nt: TGCGCCAGCAGCCAAGAACGAGGGAACTACTTTGATGGCTACACCTTC

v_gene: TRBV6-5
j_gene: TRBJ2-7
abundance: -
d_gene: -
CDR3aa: CASSRESSAVTYEQYF
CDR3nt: TGTGCCAGCAGTCGAGAATCTAGCGCCGTCACCTACGAGCAGTACTTC

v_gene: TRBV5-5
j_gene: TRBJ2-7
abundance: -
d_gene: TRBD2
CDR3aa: CASSLAGGGDEQYF
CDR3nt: TGTGCCAGCAGCTTAGCGGGAGGCGGGGACGAGCAGTACTTC

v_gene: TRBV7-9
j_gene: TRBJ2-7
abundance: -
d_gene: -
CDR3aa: CASSLESEGREQYF
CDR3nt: TGTGCCAGCAGCTTAGAGTCAGAAGGGCGCGAGCAGTACTTC

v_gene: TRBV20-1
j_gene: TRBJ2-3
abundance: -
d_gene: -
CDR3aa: CSAPSYGDTQYF
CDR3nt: TGCAGTGCGCCTAGTTACGGGGATACGCAGTATTTT

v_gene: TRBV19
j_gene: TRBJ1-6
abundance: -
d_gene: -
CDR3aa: CASRGLEAPLHF
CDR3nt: TGTGCCAGTAGAGGCCTTGAGGCACCCCTCCACTTT

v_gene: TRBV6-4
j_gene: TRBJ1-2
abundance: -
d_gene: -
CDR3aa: CASSDIAGSEYGYTF
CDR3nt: TGTGCCAGCAGTGATATAGCAGGGAGTGAGTATGGCTACACCTTC

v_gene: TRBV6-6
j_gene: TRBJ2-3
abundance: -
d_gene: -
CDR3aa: CASSSSGGYLTDTQYF
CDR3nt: TGTGCCAGCAGTTCCTCTGGGGGGTACCTCACAGATACGCAGTATTTT

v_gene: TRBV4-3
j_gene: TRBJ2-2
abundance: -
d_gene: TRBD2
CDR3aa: CASSQDWSRGTANTGELFF
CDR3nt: TGCGCCAGCAGCCAAGATTGGTCGCGGGGGACGGCGAACACCGGGGAGCTGTTTTTT

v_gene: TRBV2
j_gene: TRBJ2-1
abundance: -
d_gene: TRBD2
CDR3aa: CASGTSGSSYNEQFF
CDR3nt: TGTGCCAGCGGGACTAGCGGGAGTTCCTACAATGAGCAGTTCTTC

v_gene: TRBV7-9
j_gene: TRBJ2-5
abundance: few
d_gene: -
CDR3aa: CASSLATSETQYF
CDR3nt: TGTGCCAGCAGCTTGGCTACGAGTGAGACCCAGTACTTC

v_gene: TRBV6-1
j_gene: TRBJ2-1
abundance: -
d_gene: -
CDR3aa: CASRAGGPPRDEQFF
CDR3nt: TGTGCCAGCCGGGCTGGCGGGCCGCCCCGCGATGAGCAGTTCTTC

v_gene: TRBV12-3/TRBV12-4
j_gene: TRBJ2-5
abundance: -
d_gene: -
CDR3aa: CASSRGQTKETQYF
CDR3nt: TGTGCCAGCAGTCGCGGACAGACAAAAGAGACCCAGTACTTC

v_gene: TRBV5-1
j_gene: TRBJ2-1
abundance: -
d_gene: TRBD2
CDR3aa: CASSMTSGRLYNEQFF
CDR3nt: TGCGCCAGCAGCATGACTAGCGGGAGGCTCTACAATGAGCAGTTCTTC

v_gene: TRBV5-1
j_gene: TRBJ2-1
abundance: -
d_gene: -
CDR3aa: CASLGMDEQFF
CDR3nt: TGCGCCAGCTTGGGCATGGATGAGCAGTTCTTC

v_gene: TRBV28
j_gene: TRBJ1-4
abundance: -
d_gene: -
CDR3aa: CASSPGGGGTNEKLFF
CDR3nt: TGTGCCAGCAGTCCCGGGGGCGGGGGAACTAATGAAAAACTGTTTTTT

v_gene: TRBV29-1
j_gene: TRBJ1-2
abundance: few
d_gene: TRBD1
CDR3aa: CSTDWTGNYGYTF
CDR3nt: TGCAGCACCGATTGGACAGGGAACTATGGCTACACCTTC

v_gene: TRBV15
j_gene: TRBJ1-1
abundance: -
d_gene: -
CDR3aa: CATSRSWGNTEAFF
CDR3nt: TGTGCCACCAGCAGATCGTGGGGGAACACTGAAGCTTTCTTT

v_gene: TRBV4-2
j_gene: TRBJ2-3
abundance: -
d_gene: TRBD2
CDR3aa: CASSQVVKRGGTDTQYF
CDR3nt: TGTGCCAGCAGCCAAGTGGTGAAGCGGGGGGGCACAGATACGCAGTATTTT

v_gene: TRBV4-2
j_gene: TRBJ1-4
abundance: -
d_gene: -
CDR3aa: CAGSQSDERDQLFF
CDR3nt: TGTGCCGGCAGCCAATCTGACGAGAGGGACCAACTGTTTTTT

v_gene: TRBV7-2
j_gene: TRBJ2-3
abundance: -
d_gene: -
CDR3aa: CASSIGAILGQYF
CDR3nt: TGTGCCAGCAGCATAGGAGCGATCTTGGGGCAGTATTTT

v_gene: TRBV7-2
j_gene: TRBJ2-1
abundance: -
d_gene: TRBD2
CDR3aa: CASSLRLAGGLGYNEQFF
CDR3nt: TGTGCCAGCAGCTTACGGCTAGCGGGAGGGTTGGGATACAATGAGCAGTTCTTC

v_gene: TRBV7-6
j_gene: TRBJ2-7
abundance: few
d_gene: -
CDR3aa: CASSPTVTSYEQYF
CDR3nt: TGTGCCAGCAGCCCGACAGTAACCTCCTACGAGCAGTACTTC

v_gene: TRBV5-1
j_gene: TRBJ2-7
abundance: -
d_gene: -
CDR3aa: CASSGRDYEQYF
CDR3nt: TGCGCCAGCAGTGGCAGGGACTACGAGCAGTACTTC

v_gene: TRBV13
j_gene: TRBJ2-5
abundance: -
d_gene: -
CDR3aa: CASSGWTEQETQYF
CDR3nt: TGTGCCAGCAGCGGATGGACAGAACAAGAGACCCAGTACTTC

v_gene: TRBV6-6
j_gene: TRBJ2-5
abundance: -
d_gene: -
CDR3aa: CASSYRLPLKYF
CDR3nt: TGTGCCAGCAGTTACCGGTTGCCCCTCAAGTACTTC

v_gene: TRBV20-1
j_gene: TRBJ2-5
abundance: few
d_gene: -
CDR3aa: CSAREVSQETQYF
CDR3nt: TGCAGTGCTAGAGAAGTCTCCCAAGAGACCCAGTACTTC

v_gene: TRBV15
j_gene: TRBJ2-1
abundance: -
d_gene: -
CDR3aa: CATGPFTSSSYNEQFF
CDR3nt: TGTGCCACCGGACCGTTCACTAGCAGCTCCTACAATGAGCAGTTCTTC

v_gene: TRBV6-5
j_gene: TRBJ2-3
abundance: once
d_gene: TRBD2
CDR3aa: CASSHWGGSNTDTQYF
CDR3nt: TGTGCCAGCAGCCACTGGGGGGGGAGTAACACAGATACGCAGTATTTT

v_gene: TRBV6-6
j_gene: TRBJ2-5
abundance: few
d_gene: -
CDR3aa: CASSRTFRETQYF
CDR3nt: TGTGCCAGCAGTCGAACCTTCAGAGAGACCCAGTACTTC

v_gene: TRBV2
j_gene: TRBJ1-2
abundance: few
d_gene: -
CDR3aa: CASRDGGRYGYTF
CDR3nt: TGTGCCAGCAGGGACGGGGGGCGATATGGCTACACCTTC

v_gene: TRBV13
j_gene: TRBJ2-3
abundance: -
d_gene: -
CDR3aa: CASSTDGSCTDTQYF
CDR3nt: TGTGCCAGCAGCACCGACGGGAGTTGTACAGATACGCAGTATTTT

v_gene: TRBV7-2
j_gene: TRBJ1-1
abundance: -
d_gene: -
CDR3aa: CASSLPQGTEAFF
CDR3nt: TGTGCCAGCAGCCTACCCCAGGGCACTGAAGCTTTCTTT

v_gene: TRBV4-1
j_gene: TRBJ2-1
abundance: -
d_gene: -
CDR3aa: CACSQDFWSRSSYNEQFF
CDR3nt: TGCGCCTGCAGCCAAGATTTCTGGAGCAGGTCATCCTACAATGAGCAGTTCTTC

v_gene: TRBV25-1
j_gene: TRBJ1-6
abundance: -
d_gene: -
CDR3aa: CASSEFGKSSPLHF
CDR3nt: TGTGCCAGCAGTGAATTTGGGAAGAGTTCACCCCTCCACTTT

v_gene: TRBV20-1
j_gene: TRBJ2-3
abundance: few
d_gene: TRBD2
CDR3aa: CSASLRTSGRADTQYF
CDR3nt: TGCAGTGCTAGCCTCCGGACTAGCGGGAGGGCAGATACGCAGTATTTT

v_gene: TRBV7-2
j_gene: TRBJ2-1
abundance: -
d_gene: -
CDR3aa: CASSLDGQSSYNEQFF
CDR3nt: TGTGCCAGCAGCTTAGATGGCCAGAGCTCCTACAATGAGCAGTTCTTC

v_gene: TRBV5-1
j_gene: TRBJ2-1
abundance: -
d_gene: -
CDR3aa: CASSLQVDEQFF
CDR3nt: TGCGCCAGCAGCTTGCAAGTCGATGAGCAGTTCTTC

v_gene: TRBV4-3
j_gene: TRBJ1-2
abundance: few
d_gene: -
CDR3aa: CASSQDRGQLTLGYTF
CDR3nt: TGCGCCAGCAGCCAAGATAGGGGACAACTGACCCTTGGCTACACCTTC

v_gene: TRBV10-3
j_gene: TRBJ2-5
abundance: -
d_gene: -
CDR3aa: CAIQAEGETQYF
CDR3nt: TGTGCCATCCAGGCGGAGGGGGAGACCCAGTACTTC

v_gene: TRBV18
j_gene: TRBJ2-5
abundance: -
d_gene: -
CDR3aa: CASSPPMETQYF
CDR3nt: TGTGCCAGCTCACCCCCGATGGAGACCCAGTACTTC

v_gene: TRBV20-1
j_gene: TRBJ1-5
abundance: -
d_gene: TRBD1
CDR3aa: CSARNPGQVNQPQHF
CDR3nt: TGCAGTGCTAGAAATCCCGGACAGGTCAATCAGCCCCAGCATTTT

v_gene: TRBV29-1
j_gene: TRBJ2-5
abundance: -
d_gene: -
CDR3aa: CSVAPQGIRETQYF
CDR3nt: TGCAGCGTTGCCCCTCAGGGAATAAGGGAGACCCAGTACTTC

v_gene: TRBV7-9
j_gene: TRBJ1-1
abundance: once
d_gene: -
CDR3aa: CANSKEGTEAFF
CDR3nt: TGTGCCAATTCTAAGGAGGGGACTGAAGCTTTCTTT

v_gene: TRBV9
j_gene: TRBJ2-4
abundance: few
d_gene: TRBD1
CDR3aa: CASSVDGQGSPSIQYF
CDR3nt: TGTGCCAGCAGCGTCGACGGACAGGGTTCCCCCTCCATTCAGTACTTC

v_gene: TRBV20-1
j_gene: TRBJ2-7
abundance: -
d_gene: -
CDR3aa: CSAREGGLASGEQYF
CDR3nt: TGCAGTGCTAGGGAGGGGGGCCTGGCATCGGGAGAACAGTACTTC

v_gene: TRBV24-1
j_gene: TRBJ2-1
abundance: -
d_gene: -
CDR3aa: CATSDQTTSSYNEQLF
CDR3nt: TGTGCCACCAGTGACCAAACAACTAGCTCCTACAATGAGCAGTTGTTC

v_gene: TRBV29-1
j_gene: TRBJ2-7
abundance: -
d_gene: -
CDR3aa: CSVEPSTPPYEQYF
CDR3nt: TGCAGCGTTGAGCCCTCCACCCCTCCTTACGAGCAGTACTTC